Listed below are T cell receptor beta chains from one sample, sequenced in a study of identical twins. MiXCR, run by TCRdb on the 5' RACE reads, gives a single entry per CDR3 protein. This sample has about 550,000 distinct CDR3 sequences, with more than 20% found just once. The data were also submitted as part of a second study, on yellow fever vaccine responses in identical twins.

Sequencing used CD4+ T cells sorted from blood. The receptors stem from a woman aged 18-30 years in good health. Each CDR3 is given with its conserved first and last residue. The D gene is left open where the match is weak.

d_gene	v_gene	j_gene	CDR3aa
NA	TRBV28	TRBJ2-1	CASSHPSGAGYEQFF
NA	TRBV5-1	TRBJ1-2	CASSRSGESGYTF
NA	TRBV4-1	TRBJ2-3	CASSQMVWSDTQYF
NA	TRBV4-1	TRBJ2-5	CASSQDRAIQETQYF
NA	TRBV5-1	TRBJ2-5	CASSLGDAGPETQYF
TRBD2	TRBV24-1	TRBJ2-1	CATSAQGLPSSYNEQFF
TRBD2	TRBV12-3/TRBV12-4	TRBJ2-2	CASSPPSGSSGELFF
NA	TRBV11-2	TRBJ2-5	CASSLDGEGRQTQYF
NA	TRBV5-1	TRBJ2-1	CASSTDLDEQFF
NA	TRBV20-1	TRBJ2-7	CSARSGSGSHYEQYF
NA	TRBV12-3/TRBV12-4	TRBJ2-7	CASSLPPAKQYF
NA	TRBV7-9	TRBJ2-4	CASSLAANIQYF
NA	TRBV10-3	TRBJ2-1	CAISEYAANEQFF
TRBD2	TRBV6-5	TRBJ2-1	CASSLASGSFAYNEQFF
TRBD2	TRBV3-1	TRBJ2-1	CASSQSPLLAGLNEQFF
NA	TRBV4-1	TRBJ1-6	CASSQDKTVYNSPLHF
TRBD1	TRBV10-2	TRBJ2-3	CASSDGRGRSTDTQYF
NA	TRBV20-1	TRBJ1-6	CSARFPPGVSPLHF
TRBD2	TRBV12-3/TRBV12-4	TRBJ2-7	CASSLSTSGSYEQYF
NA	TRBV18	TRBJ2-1	CASSPGVTGSKLWYNEQFF
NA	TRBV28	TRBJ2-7	CASSLISFEQYF
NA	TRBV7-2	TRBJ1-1	CASENFRLMNTEAFF
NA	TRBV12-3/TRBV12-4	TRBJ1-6	CASSRPVDNSPLHF
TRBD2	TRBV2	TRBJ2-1	CASNRMGEGPLNEQFF
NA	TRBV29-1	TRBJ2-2	CSVLDRFTGELFF
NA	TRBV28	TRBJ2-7	CASSRNPVYEQYF
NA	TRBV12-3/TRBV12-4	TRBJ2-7	CASSYVIRPSYEQYF
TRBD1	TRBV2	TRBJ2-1	CASGQDTLSSYNEQFF
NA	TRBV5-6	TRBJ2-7	CASRRNYEQYF
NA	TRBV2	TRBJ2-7	CASTERQGGNEQYF
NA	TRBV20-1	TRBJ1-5	CSARDMTGYQPQHF
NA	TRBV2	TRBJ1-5	CASSDRRGGNQPQHF
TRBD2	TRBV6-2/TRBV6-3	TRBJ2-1	CASSQGGLAGGQFF
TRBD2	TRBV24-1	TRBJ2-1	CATSDRGLAGNEQFF
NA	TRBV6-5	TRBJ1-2	CASSYSRDGGVHGYTF
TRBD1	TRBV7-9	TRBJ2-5	CASSEGQGFATQYF
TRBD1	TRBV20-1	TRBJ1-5	CSAGQGDQPQHF
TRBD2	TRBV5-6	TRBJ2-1	CASSLYSTSGTDATDEQFF
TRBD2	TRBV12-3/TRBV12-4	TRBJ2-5	CASRPQVAGEETQYF
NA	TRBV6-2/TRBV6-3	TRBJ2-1	CASSYTNRITSYNEQFF
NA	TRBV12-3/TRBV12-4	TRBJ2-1	CASSWNQARGQFF
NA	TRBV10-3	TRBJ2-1	CAIGTGRQVGNEQFF
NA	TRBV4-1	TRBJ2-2	CASSQDLAGGFTGELFF
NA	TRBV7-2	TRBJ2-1	CASSLVGGVLYNEQFF
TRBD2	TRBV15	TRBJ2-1	CATSSRSSGGPSNEQFF
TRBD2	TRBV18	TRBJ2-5	CASSPRGTSGNQETQYF
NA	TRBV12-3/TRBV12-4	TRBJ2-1	CASSGVGGKVYNEQFF
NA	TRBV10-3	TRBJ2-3	CAIKEGADGGTDTQYF
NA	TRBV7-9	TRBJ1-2	CASSREGYGYTF
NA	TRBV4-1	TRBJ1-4	CASSQDQRGTNEKLFF
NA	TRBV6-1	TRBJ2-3	CASRARRASTDTQYF
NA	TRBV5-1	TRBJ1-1	CASSAKTGGNTEAFF
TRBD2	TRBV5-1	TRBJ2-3	CASNGGGPDTQYF
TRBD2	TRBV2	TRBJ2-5	CASSKSGSHQETQYF
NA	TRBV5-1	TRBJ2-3	CASSLEGHNTDTQYF
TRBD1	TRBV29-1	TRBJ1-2	CSGGTGTNYGYTF
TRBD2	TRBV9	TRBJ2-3	CASSPSGLAGVDTQYF